These 29 T cell receptor beta chains were sequenced from one sample in a study of CD8+ T cells in alopecia areata listed by TCRdb under 2018. The protocol used for the library was the immunoSEQ multiplex PCR assay. RNA was extracted from all samples and reverse transcribed into cDNA as template for TCR sequencing. TCRdb took over this immuneACCESS table, retaining in-frame rearrangements with V and J assigned. Such tables are incomplete; in checked studies, under half of the missing clones stem from an unresolved V gene, and the remainder is unexplained. In this sample the table shows 1,500 to 2,000 clones, and no singletons are among them. 50% to 55% of the sample rests with the top ten. Sequenced input: lesional skin. The receptors derive from a C3H/HeJ mouse with alopecia areata. This strain is of MHC haplotype H2-k.

This clone was seen many times. Gene labels here are mouse ones. With the read ending 4 residues before the CDR3 end, the germline J gene is used to fill in that end. The chain has TRBV19 and TRBJ1-1, with D tentatively TRBD1 (5 bases). V was shortened by 5 bases and J by 0 bases, with 11 bases between the two germline ends. Germline CDR1 and CDR2: FNHDT and SITEND (reference sequence). The CDR3 covers 14 residues. The CDR3 protein is CASRRTNANTEVFF. The sequenced CDR3 bases are TGTGCCAGCAGGCGGACAAATGCAAACACA.

This clone was found many times. Mouse gene names apply. Read sequence stops 4 residues before the CDR3 end, and the germline J gene provides the missing end. The chain joins TRBV19 to TRBJ1-1, with 7 bases identical to TRBD1. Germline trimming cut 2 bases from V and 0 bases from J; bases unmatched to any gene: 7. The CDR3 has 16 amino acids. Germline lookup yields CDR1 FNHDT and CDR2 SITEND (reference sequence). CDR3 DNA, as far as it was read: TGTGCCAGCAGTATCCCCCGACAGGGTGCAAACACA. Translation gives CASSIPRQGANT. The CDR3 as a whole reads CASSIPRQGANTEVFF.

This clone appeared many times. The gene symbols are mouse symbols. The read stops 4 residues short of the end of the CDR3; the missing end is completed from the germline J gene. The V gene is TRBV19, the J gene TRBJ1-4; TRBD1 is a possible D gene (6 bases). V was cut by 2 bases and J by 6 bases, with 11 bases left in between. Germline CDR1 reads FNHDT; CDR2 reads SITEND (reference sequence). The length of the CDR3 is 14 residues. CDR3 DNA, as far as it was read: TGTGCCAGCAGTATGGGGGGGCGCGACGAA. Translating gives CASSMGGRDE. In full, the CDR3 reads CASSMGGRDERLFF.

This clone was picked up many times. Gene names and germline match the mouse. The read terminates 4 residues ahead of where the CDR3 ends, so the germline J gene completes it. The chain combines TRBV13-1 with TRBJ2-1, with 9 bases aligning to TRBD2. The CDR3 length is 14 residues. Per the germline V gene, CDR1 is NSHNY and CDR2 is SYGAGN. The V segment lost 3 bases and the J segment 3 bases; nucleotides outside the gene matches: 1. The CDR3 reads CASSGDWAYAEQFF. CDR3 DNA (partial): TGTGCCAGCAGTGGGGACTGGGCCTATGCT.

This clone was observed many times. Mouse gene names apply. The read comes to an end 4 residues before the CDR3 does, leaving the germline J gene to fill in the end. The V call is TRBV13-2, the J call TRBJ1-2; TRBD1 aligns across 9 bases. Germline CDR1 and CDR2: NNHNN and SYGAGS (reference sequence). V lost 2 bases and J lost 4; bases outside the gene matches: 6. CDR3 size: 15 residues. The CDR3 region is CASGEPGQGGSDYTF. Incomplete CDR3 DNA: TGTGCCAGCGGTGAGCCGGGACAGGGAGGCTCC.

This clone showed up many times. Mouse gene names apply. The missing CDR3 end, 4 residues past where the read stops, is filled in from the germline J gene. The V gene is TRBV19, the J gene TRBJ2-5, with 13 bases fitting TRBD2. CDR1 and CDR2 from the germline V gene are FNHDT and SITEND (reference sequence). V trimming: 2 bases; J trimming: 2 bases; junction bases outside the gene matches: 5. The CDR3 is 17 residues long. Here the CDR3 reads CASSIWTGGAGQDTQYF. Partial CDR3 DNA: TGTGCCAGCAGTATTTGGACTGGGGGGGCCGGCCAAGAC.

This clone was seen repeatedly, ten times or more. Mouse gene names and germline throughout. The DNA ends 4 residues before the CDR3 does, and the rest of the CDR3 is filled in from the germline J gene. The V and J genes are TRBV13-1 and TRBJ1-4; 10 positions agree with TRBD1. CDR1 is NSHNY and CDR2 is SYGAGN in the germline V gene. J lost 2 bases, V lost 5 bases, and 0 bases had no gene match. This CDR3 spans 14 amino acids. CDR3 sequence reads: CASRDRGSNERLFF. The CDR3 bases that were read are TGTGCCAGCAGGGACAGGGGGTCCAACGAA.

This clone occurred many times. The listed genes are named as in mouse. The CDR3 end is not reached by the read, which stops 4 residues before it; the germline J gene fills it in. This chain uses TRBV13-3 with TRBJ2-4, with a possible D match to TRBD1 (6 bases). Looked up from germline, CDR1 is NNHDY and CDR2 is SYVADS. This CDR3 has 12 amino acids. The CDR3 loop is CASTGRGNTLYF. The CDR3 bases that were read are TGTGCCAGCACGGGCAGGGGAAAC.

In the case of this clone: These gene names are mouse names. The missing CDR3 end, 4 residues past where the read stops, is filled in from the germline J gene. The rearrangement uses TRBV5 and TRBJ2-7, with 11 bases matching TRBD2. The length of the CDR3 is 15 residues. Germline V gives CDR1 LGHNA, CDR2 YNLKQL (reference sequence). CDR3 bases read: TGTGCCAGCAGCCAAAATGGGGACTGGGGGTAT. Translating it yields CASSQNGDWGY. The whole CDR3 sequence reads CASSQNGDWGYEQYF.

As for this clone: All gene names here are mouse names. Read data end 4 residues before the CDR3 end; the end is taken from the germline J gene. Other DNA sequences in the sample encode the same CDR3. The chain has TRBV19 and TRBJ2-2, with 8 bases matching TRBD2. CDR3 length: 16 amino acids. Per the germline V gene, CDR1 is FNHDT and CDR2 is SITEND (reference sequence). Trimming took 4 bases from V and 3 from J; bases not matched to a gene: 8. This CDR3 reads CASSPTGGQDTGQLYF. CDR3 bases read: TGTGCCAGCAGTCCTACTGGGGGCCAAGACACCGGG.

In its sample, this clone was seen many times. Germline and genes here are mouse. The CDR3 is cut off 4 residues early in the read; its end comes from the germline J gene. The rearrangement uses TRBV13-3 and TRBJ2-5, with 7 bases fitting TRBD1. The CDR3 extends over 14 amino acids. CDR1 NNHDY and CDR2 SYVADS come from the germline V gene. V lost 2 bases, J lost 2 bases, and 2 bases stayed unmatched. The CDR3 spells CASSERDSQDTQYF. The CDR3 DNA, read in part, is TGTGCCAGCAGTGAACGGGACAGCCAAGAC. Looking up the rest from reference TRBV13-3 and TRBJ2-5 gives the full variable domain: EAAVTQSPRSKVAVTGGKVTLSCHQTNNHDYMYWYRQDTGHGLRLIHYSYVADSTEKGDIPDGYKASRPSQENFSLILELASLSQTAVYFCASSERDSQDTQYFGPGTRLLVL.

The sample holds many counts of this clone. Any gene name here is a mouse gene name. The CDR3 end is not reached by the read, which stops 4 residues before it; the germline J gene fills it in. The chain uses TRBV14 and TRBJ1-4; D is undetermined. Germline CDR1 and CDR2: SGHDT and FRDEAV. This CDR3 is built from 14 residues. V lost 3 bases, J lost 2 bases, and 8 bases lay in between. The CDR3 spells CASSSGFSNERLFF. CDR3 DNA (partial): TGTGCCAGCAGTTCAGGATTCTCCAACGAA.

This clone was seen repeatedly, ten times or more. These gene names are mouse names. The read ends 4 residues early relative to the CDR3; the germline J gene fills the gap. The V and J genes are TRBV5 and TRBJ2-4, with a possible D match to TRBD1 (6 bases). The CDR3 runs to 14 residues. V was pared by 3 bases and J by 1 base, with 8 bases between. CDR1 and CDR2 (germline): LGHNA, YNLKQL (reference sequence). The DNA read from the CDR3 is TGTGCCAGCAGCCAGACAGGTGGTCAAAAC. As protein: CASSQTGGQN. The complete CDR3 reads CASSQTGGQNTLYF.

This clone was seen repeatedly, ten times or more. Mouse gene names and germline throughout. The read terminates 4 residues ahead of where the CDR3 ends, so the germline J gene completes it. The J gene is TRBJ2-1, the V gene TRBV29; perhaps TRBD1 as D (5 bases). V was shortened by 3 bases and J by 0 bases, with 9 bases between the two germline ends. CDR3 length equals 15 residues. Germline CDR1 and CDR2: MSHET and SYDVDS. The chain's CDR3 is CASSFPRDNYAEQFF. The sequenced part of the CDR3 DNA is TGTGCTAGCAGTTTCCCCAGGGATAACTATGCT.

This clone was seen only a few times. The gene names here belong to mouse. The missing CDR3 end, 4 residues past where the read stops, is filled in from the germline J gene. The chain joins TRBV5 to TRBJ2-7; 9 positions match TRBD2. In germline, CDR1 is LGHNA, CDR2 YNLKQL (reference sequence). The CDR3 spans 15 residues. The V gene end was trimmed by 0 bases and the J gene end by 3 bases; junction bases not matched to a gene: 3. CDR3 bases read: TGTGCCAGCAGCCAAGATCCCTGGGGGGGCTAT. Translation gives CASSQDPWGGY. The CDR3 in full is CASSQDPWGGYEQYF.

In this sample, this clone turned up many times. Gene names refer to mouse genes. The read ends 4 residues early relative to the CDR3; the germline J gene fills the gap. The V call is TRBV13-3, the J call TRBJ2-7; D gene unclear. Germline assignment: CDR1 NNHDY and CDR2 SYVADS. The CDR3 has 11 residues. V was shortened by 5 bases and J by 3 bases, with 6 bases between the two germline ends. The CDR3 spells CASRDNYEQYF. The part of the CDR3 DNA that was read is TGTGCCAGCAGAGACAACTAT.

This clone was observed at least ten times. Gene and germline names: mouse. The read is 4 residues too short to cover the CDR3 end, so that end is filled in from the germline J gene. The V call is TRBV13-1, the J call TRBJ2-7, with 9 bases matching TRBD2. This CDR3 spans 13 amino acids. Germline CDR1 reads NSHNY; CDR2 reads SYGAGN. CDR3 residues: CASRETGGYEQYF. Partial CDR3 DNA: TGTGCCAGCCGGGAGACTGGGGGTTAT.

This clone occurred many times. The gene symbols are mouse symbols. The read terminates 4 residues ahead of where the CDR3 ends, so the germline J gene completes it. The V and J genes are TRBV17 and TRBJ2-3; 8 positions match TRBD2. The CDR3 consists of 13 residues. CDR1 and CDR2 from the germline V gene are MNHDT and YYDKIL. CDR3 bases read: TGTGCTAGCAGTAGACTGGGGGGAGAA. Translated, it gives CASSRLGGE. The CDR3 in its entirety is CASSRLGGETLYF.

This clone was counted only a few times. Gene names denote mouse genes. The read halts 4 residues ahead of the CDR3 end, with the missing end drawn from the germline J gene. The gene calls are TRBV1 and TRBJ2-2; 7 nucleotides agree with TRBD2. The V gene end was trimmed by 0 bases and the J gene end by 3 bases; junction bases not matched to a gene: 10. Germline CDR1 is NSQYPW and CDR2 is LRSPGD (reference sequence). There are 18 residues in the CDR3. The CDR3 DNA, read in part, is TGCACCTGCAGTGCAGATCACGGCTGGGGGAGAGACACCGGG. Its protein is CTCSADHGWGRDTG. The whole CDR3 reads CTCSADHGWGRDTGQLYF.

Only a few counts were recorded for this clone. One end of the junction is discordant with germline, which a read error may explain. Genes here carry mouse names. The read gets to within 4 residues of the CDR3 end, and the germline J gene fills in the rest. This chain connects TRBV17 to TRBJ2-5; D gene uncertain. The germline V gene encodes CDR1 MNHDT and CDR2 YYDKIL. The CDR3 loop spans 11 amino acids. The DNA read from the CDR3 is TGTGCCAGCAGCCAAAAAGAC. Translating gives CASSQKD. The entire CDR3 protein is CASSQKDTQYF. The variable domain in full, completed from reference TRBV17 and TRBJ2-5, reads DTTVKQNPRYKLARVGKPVNLICSQTMNHDTMYWYQKKPNQAPKLLLFYYDKILNREADTFEKFQSSRPNNSFCSLYIGSAGLEYSAMYLCASSQKDTQYFGPGTRLLVL.

This clone was counted ten times or more. A read error may explain this, as a much larger clone is one base away. Mouse germline and gene names are used. The read terminates 4 residues ahead of where the CDR3 ends, so the germline J gene completes it. The genes are TRBV3 and TRBJ2-2; TRBD1 matches at 8 bases. V lost 6 bases, J lost 3 bases, and 6 bases stayed unmatched. Germline CDR1 reads SNHLY; CDR2 reads FYNGKV (reference sequence). The CDR3 spans 15 residues. The sequenced CDR3 bases are TGTGCCAGCAGTACCAGGGGGCTAGACACCGGG. It specifies CASSTRGLDTG. The whole CDR3 protein reads CASSTRGLDTGQLYF.

This clone occurred a few times. Gene names and germline refer to mouse. The CDR3 end is not reached by the read, which stops 4 residues before it; the germline J gene fills it in. The V and J genes are TRBV2 and TRBJ2-7; D remains unclear. The germline gives CDR1 LGHNA, CDR2 YSYQKL. Trimming took off 0 bases at V and 1 base at J, with 4 bases between the two ends. This CDR3 is 13 amino acids long. The CDR3 region is CASSQDRSYEQYF. CDR3 DNA, as far as it was read: TGTGCCAGCAGCCAAGACAGATCCTAT.

This clone was observed many times. All gene names here are mouse names. The read comes to an end 4 residues before the CDR3 does, leaving the germline J gene to fill in the end. V gene TRBV13-1 combines with J gene TRBJ1-1; the D is unclear. V was pared by 0 bases and J by 4 bases, with 7 bases between. The CDR3 spans 13 residues. CDR1 and CDR2 from the germline V gene are NSHNY and SYGAGN. CDR3 DNA, as far as it was read: TGTGCCAGCAGTGATGCACAGTTCACA. Protein: CASSDAQFT. The complete CDR3 protein is CASSDAQFTEVFF.

This clone came up many times. Gene names refer to mouse genes. Sequencing ends 4 residues short of the CDR3 end; the germline J gene provides the rest. The chain couples TRBV5 to TRBJ1-2, with 10 bases that match TRBD1. The J segment lost 3 bases and the V segment lost 4 bases, leaving 2 bases of the junction unmatched. The CDR3 is made up of 14 amino acids. Looked up from germline, CDR1 is LGHNA and CDR2 is YNLKQL (reference sequence). CDR3 DNA, as far as it was read: TGTGCCAGCAGCCCGGGACAGGGGTACTCC. Protein: CASSPGQGYS. From start to end, the CDR3 is CASSPGQGYSDYTF.

There are many counts of this clone. Genes and germline are mouse. With the read ending 4 residues before the CDR3 end, the germline J gene is used to fill in that end. V usage is TRBV19 and J usage is TRBJ2-5, with 10 bases lining up with TRBD2. Losses at the gene ends were 4 bases for V and 3 bases for J; bases not matched to a gene: 2. There are 14 residues in the CDR3. Germline V gene lookup returns CDR1 FNHDT and CDR2 SITEND (reference sequence). The CDR3 protein is CASSHWGGQDTQYF. The covered CDR3 bases are TGTGCCAGCAGTCACTGGGGGGGGCAAGAC.

This clone was counted only a few times. Gene names follow the mouse nomenclature. Read sequence stops 4 residues before the CDR3 end, and the germline J gene provides the missing end. This chain joins TRBV2 and TRBJ1-2, with a weak D call TRBD1 (6 bases). V lost 0 bases and J 0 bases, leaving 11 bases between the germline ends. The CDR3 runs 16 residues. CDR1 is LGHNA, CDR2 YSYQKL, per germline. The CDR3 here is CASSQDLGHPNSDYTF. CDR3 bases read: TGTGCCAGCAGCCAAGATTTGGGACACCCAAACTCC. Filled out from reference TRBV2 and TRBJ1-2, the complete variable domain reads DPKIIQKPKYLVAVTGSEKILICEQYLGHNAMYWYRQSAKKPLEFMFSYSYQKLMDNQTASSRFQPQSSKKNHLDLQITALKPDDSATYFCASSQDLGHPNSDYTFGSGTRLLVI.

This clone was counted many times. Here the gene names and germline are mouse. The read halts 4 residues ahead of the CDR3 end, with the missing end drawn from the germline J gene. The chain has TRBV1 and TRBJ2-4, with 7 bases fitting TRBD2. This CDR3 spans 15 amino acids. Germline CDR1 is NSQYPW and CDR2 is LRSPGD (reference sequence). V shed 1 base and J 2 bases; nucleotides not matched to a gene: 3. CDR3 region: CTCSAVGGYQNTLYF. The part of the CDR3 DNA that was read is TGCACCTGCAGTGCAGTTGGGGGGTATCAAAAC.

Points on this clone: The translated DNA and TCRdb's protein are not identical at residue 10; the protein here was translated from the DNA. Gene names and germline refer to mouse. The missing CDR3 end, 3 residues past where the read stops, is filled in from the germline J gene. J is TRBJ1-3 and V is TRBV17, with 7 bases aligning to TRBD1. Germline CDR1 and CDR2: MNHDT and YYDKIL. The CDR3 is made up of 13 amino acids. The J segment lost 3 bases and the V segment lost 6 bases, leaving 2 bases of the junction unmatched. The CDR3 bases that were read are TGTGCTAGCAGCAACAGGGGTGGAAATACG. This translates into CASSNRGGNT. The full CDR3 reads CASSNRGGNTLYF.

This clone has ten or more counts. DNA and listed protein disagree at residue 9, so the protein shown here was translated from the DNA. The listed genes are named as in mouse. The CDR3 goes on 3 residues after the read ends, and that part is filled in from the germline J gene. The chain employs TRBV19 and TRBJ1-6, with D perhaps matching TRBD1 (6 bases). TRBJ1-6 carries the ORF label, with uncertain function. The V end was cut by 6 bases, the J end by 6 bases, with 7 bases between. CDR1 is FNHDT, CDR2 SITEND, per germline (reference sequence). The CDR3 totals 12 residues. The DNA read from the CDR3 is TGTGCCAGCAAAGGGGGTAATTCGCCC. It translates to CASKGGNSP. The complete CDR3 reads CASKGGNSPLYF.